Listed here are 6 T cell receptor beta chains from one sample, sequenced in a study of cytomegalovirus exposure and HLA in healthy donors. 13 Jbeta primers and 60 Vbeta primers were used for the PCR. Sequenced by immunoSEQ multiplex PCR; TCRdb stores in-frame clones only, minus some. The table has roughly 100,000 clones, about 83% seen once; the top ten hold over 5%. Material for sequencing was PBMCs. Receptors originate from a man in his late teens or twenties in good health and CMV-seronegative.

The genes are TRBV6-6 and TRBJ2-4; TRBD2 agrees at 9 bases. The CDR3 covers 16 residues. Per germline, CDR1 MNHNY and CDR2 SVGAGI (reference sequence). Trimming removed 3 bases from V and 2 bases from J; junction bases left unmatched: 5. CDR3 nucleotide sequence: TGTGCCAGCAGTTATAGCGGGAGTGGGACCAAAAACATTCAGTACTTC. The encoded protein is CASSYSGSGTKNIQYF.

The rearrangement links TRBV4-3 to TRBJ2-1; 12 bases fit TRBD2. V dropped 3 bases and J dropped 2; count of bases not matched to a gene: 8. The germline gives CDR1 LGHNA, CDR2 YSLEER. This CDR3 region has 18 residues. The CDR3 coding sequence is TGCGCCAGCAGCCACCGACTAGCGGGAGTTGCCCCCTACAATGAGCAGTTCTTC. Translating it yields CASSHRLAGVAPYNEQFF.

V and J are TRBV19 and TRBJ2-7; D is undetermined. V was trimmed by 5 bases and J by 3 bases, leaving 5 bases between them. From germline, CDR1 is LNHDA and CDR2 SQIVND (reference sequence). The CDR3 has 11 residues. CDR3 nucleotide sequence: TGTGCCAGTAGTGGCAGCTACGAGCAGTACTTC. Protein sequence: CASSGSYEQYF.

The rearrangement joins TRBV7-9 to TRBJ2-5, with 9 bases fitting TRBD2. CDR1 is SEHNR, CDR2 FQNEAQ, per germline (reference sequence). The CDR3 runs to 14 residues. With V trimmed by 5 bases and J by 5 bases, 6 bases remained unmatched. The CDR3 DNA reads as TGTGCCAGCAGCAAAGGGACTAGCTGGGAGACCCAGTACTTC. Residues: CASSKGTSWETQYF.

The chain links TRBV5-6 to TRBJ1-5; TRBD1 is a possible D gene (5 bases). The CDR3 is 19 residues long. The germline V and J ends were trimmed by 1 base and 2 bases, with 22 bases remaining between them. In germline, CDR1 is SGHDT, CDR2 YYEEEE. Here the CDR3 reads CASSLWGGRGRLGNQPQHF. CDR3 coding DNA: TGTGCCAGCAGCTTGTGGGGGGGACGGGGAAGACTGGGCAATCAGCCCCAGCATTTT.

This clone was found a few times. The genes are TRBV4-1 and TRBJ1-1; D is perhaps TRBD1 (5 bases). The V and J ends lost 0 bases and 5 bases respectively, with 13 bases between them. The CDR3 covers 15 residues. In germline, CDR1 is MGHRA, CDR2 YSYEKL. The CDR3 spells CASSQDRAKGTEAFF. The CDR3 nucleotides read TGCGCCAGCAGCCAAGATCGTGCGAAGGGGACTGAAGCTTTCTTT.